A selection of T cell receptor beta chains follows, all from one sample in a study of blood T cells in healthy people across ages. TCRdb reprocessed the 5' RACE reads via MiXCR and lists one record per CDR3 protein. The repertoire holds hundreds of thousands of distinct CDR3 sequences, with more than 40% as singletons. Sequencing was carried out using blood. The source is a woman aged 60-75 years in good health. The CDR3 runs from the conserved cysteine through the conserved F or W.

J: TRBJ2-1
V: TRBV4-2
CDR3: CASSDLGLADNEQFF

J: TRBJ2-7
V: TRBV6-2/TRBV6-3
CDR3: CTSSWGYEQYF

J: TRBJ2-6
V: TRBV7-2
CDR3: CASSGGQGAVGANVLTF

J: TRBJ2-1
V: TRBV12-3/TRBV12-4
CDR3: CASSFGGTGRSSYNEQFF

J: TRBJ2-7
V: TRBV20-1
CDR3: CSALGQGTYEQYF

J: TRBJ2-1
V: TRBV4-3
CDR3: CASSQGLVGDNEQFF

J: TRBJ2-7
V: TRBV4-3
CDR3: CASNSMNPTWLAVPYEQYF

J: TRBJ2-3
V: TRBV20-1
CDR3: CSAIRQGAGTDTQYF

J: TRBJ1-6
V: TRBV7-2
CDR3: CASSRRWTAGEGSPLHF

J: -
V: TRBV9
CDR3: CASSVGTGEGETQYF

J: TRBJ2-1
V: TRBV20-1
CDR3: CSASAVLSGVNEQFF

J: TRBJ2-1
V: TRBV4-3
CDR3: CASSQKLYNEQFF

J: TRBJ2-3
V: TRBV4-2
CDR3: CASSLGETDTQYF

J: -
V: TRBV28
CDR3: CGVVSPYNEQYF

J: TRBJ2-3
V: TRBV7-2
CDR3: CASSLEGYQADTQYF

J: TRBJ2-1
V: TRBV27
CDR3: CASSLYPRRLAGEYNEQFF

J: TRBJ2-7
V: TRBV3-1
CDR3: CASSQVIGTGTYSNEQYF

J: TRBJ1-2
V: TRBV4-3
CDR3: CASSQETGFSYGYTF

J: TRBJ2-5
V: TRBV4-2
CDR3: CASSPKGLAGEGETQYF

J: TRBJ2-7
V: TRBV7-2
CDR3: CASSFLQGHEQYF

J: TRBJ2-1
V: TRBV5-1
CDR3: CASSGTGTKNEQFF

J: TRBJ1-1
V: TRBV29-1
CDR3: CSVEDVPMNTEAFF

J: TRBJ2-5
V: TRBV4-3
CDR3: CASSPTVELKEETQYF